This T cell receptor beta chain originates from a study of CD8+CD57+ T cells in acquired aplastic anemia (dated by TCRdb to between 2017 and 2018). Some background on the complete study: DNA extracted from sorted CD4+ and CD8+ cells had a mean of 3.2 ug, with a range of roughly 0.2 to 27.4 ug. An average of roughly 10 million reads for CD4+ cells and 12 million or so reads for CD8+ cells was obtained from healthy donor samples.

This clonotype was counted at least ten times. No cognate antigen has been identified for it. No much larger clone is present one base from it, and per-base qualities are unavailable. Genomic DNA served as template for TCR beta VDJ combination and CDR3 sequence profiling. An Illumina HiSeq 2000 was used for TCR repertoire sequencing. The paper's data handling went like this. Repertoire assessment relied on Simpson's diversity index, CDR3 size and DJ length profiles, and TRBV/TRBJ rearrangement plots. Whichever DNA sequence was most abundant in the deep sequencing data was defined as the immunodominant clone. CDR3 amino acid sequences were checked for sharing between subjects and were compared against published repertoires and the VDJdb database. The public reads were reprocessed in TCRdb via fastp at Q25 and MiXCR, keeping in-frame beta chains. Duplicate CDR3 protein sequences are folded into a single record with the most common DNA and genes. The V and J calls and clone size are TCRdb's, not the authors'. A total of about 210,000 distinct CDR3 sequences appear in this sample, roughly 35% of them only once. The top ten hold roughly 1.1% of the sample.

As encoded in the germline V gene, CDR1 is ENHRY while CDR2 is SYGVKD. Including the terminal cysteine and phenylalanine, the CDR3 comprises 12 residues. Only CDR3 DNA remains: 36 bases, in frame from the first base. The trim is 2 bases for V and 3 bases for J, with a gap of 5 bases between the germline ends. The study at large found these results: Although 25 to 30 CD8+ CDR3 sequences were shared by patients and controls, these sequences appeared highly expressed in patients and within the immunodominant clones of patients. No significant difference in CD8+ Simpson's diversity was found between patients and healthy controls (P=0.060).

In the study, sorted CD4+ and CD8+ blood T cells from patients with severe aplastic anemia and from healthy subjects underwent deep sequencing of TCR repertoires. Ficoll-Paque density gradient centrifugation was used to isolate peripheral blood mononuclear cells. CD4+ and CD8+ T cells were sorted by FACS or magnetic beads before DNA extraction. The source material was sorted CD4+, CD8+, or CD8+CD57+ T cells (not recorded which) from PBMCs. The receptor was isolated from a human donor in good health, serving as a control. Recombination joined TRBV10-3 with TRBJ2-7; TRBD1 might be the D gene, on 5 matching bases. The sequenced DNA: TGTGCCATCAGTGAGCAGGGCTACGAGCAGTACTTC. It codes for CAISEQGYEQYF.